Described below is a single TCR beta chain sequence and its context. This may be a read error, as it is one base from a much larger clone. The making of cDNA relied on 5'RACE with 10-nucleotide random UMIs. One entry per CDR3 protein, called by TCRdb with MiXCR from the 5' RACE reads. The table has 80,000 to 95,000 distinct CDR3 sequences, approximately 4% seen once. The data are from a study of neurological immune-mediated disorders. Study information: Multiple sclerosis patients numbered 34, with some 31 relapsing-remitting and 3 secondary progressive.

The CDR3 is 14 amino acids. Germline V CDR1 and CDR2: SGHDT, YYEEEE. The ends were cut back, 3 bases at V and 3 bases at J, with 12 bases in the middle. The genes are TRBV5-6 and TRBJ1-1; D not resolved. Sequencing used PBMCs. The sequence was collected from a woman aged 50 to 65 with multiple sclerosis. CDR3 in amino acids: CASSSGKYDTEAFF. CDR3 bases: TGTGCCAGCAGCTCCGGAAAGTACGACACTGAAGCTTTCTTT. The complete variable domain, with remaining parts taken from reference TRBV5-6 and TRBJ1-1, reads DAGVTQSPTHLIKTRGQQVTLRCSPKSGHDTVSWYQQALGQGPQFIFQYYEEEERQRGNFPDRFSGHQFPNYSSELNVNALLLGDSALYLCASSSGKYDTEAFFGQGTRLTVV.